This entry lists 16 T cell receptor beta chains sequenced from one sample in a study of T cell responses to AZD1222 COVID-19 vaccine. Clones were read by immunoSEQ multiplex PCR, and TCRdb kept only the in-frame ones, dropping some. Among tens of thousands of clones listed, roughly 89% were seen once. Sequencing was performed on peripheral blood, taken 28 days after the second AZD1222 dose. These receptors were taken from an adult who received the AZD1222 COVID-19 vaccine.

This clone is a singleton in its sample. The V and J genes are TRBV6-5 and TRBJ2-1, with D uncertain. This CDR3 is 15 amino acids long. CDR1 is MNHEY, CDR2 SVGAGI, per germline. V gave up 8 bases and J gave up 4 bases, with 18 bases separating them. Written as DNA, the CDR3 is TGTGCCAGCCGCCGACGGAGCACAGTTTACAATGAGCAGTTCTTC. It yields the protein CASRRRSTVYNEQFF.

The chain recombines TRBV11-3 with TRBJ2-7; unclear D gene. Trimming cost V 4 bases and J 1 base, with 11 bases left between them. The CDR3 extends over 14 amino acids. Germline V gene sequence: CDR1 SGHNT, CDR2 YENEEA. The CDR3 protein is CASSYGVSSYEQYF. Here the CDR3 DNA reads TGTGCCAGCAGCTATGGGGTTAGTTCCTACGAGCAGTACTTC.

This chain joins TRBV15 and TRBJ1-5, with 9 nucleotides matching TRBD1. The CDR3 runs to 15 residues. The trim removed 5 bases at V and 4 bases at J, leaving 6 bases unmatched. The germline gives CDR1 LNHNV, CDR2 YYDKDF (reference sequence). In DNA form, the CDR3 reads TGTGCCACCAGCTCCGGGACAGGGCGTAATCAGCCCCAGCATTTT. As protein: CATSSGTGRNQPQHF.

This rearrangement joins TRBV6-5 to TRBJ1-2; 7 bases are a match to TRBD1. Germline CDR1 MNHEY, CDR2 SVGAGI. The CDR3 has 13 residues. The junction had 3 bases not matched to a gene; V was cut back by 6 bases and J by 2 bases. The CDR3 sequence is CASRLDRNYGYTF. CDR3 coding DNA: TGTGCCAGCAGGCTGGACAGGAACTATGGCTACACCTTC.

In the case of this clone: Mismatch with germline at one junction end may stem from a read error. The chain couples TRBV25-1 to TRBJ2-7, with TRBD1 matching over 7 bases. This CDR3 has 14 amino acids. Germline values: CDR1 MGHDK, CDR2 SYGVNS. In DNA, the CDR3 is TGTGCCAGCAGTGGTGGGTATGGGACAGCGAGAAAGGTATTC. Translated: CASSGGYGTARKVF.

This chain links TRBV24-1 with TRBJ2-3; a weak D match, TRBD2 (6 bases). Germline V gene data show CDR1 as KGHDR and CDR2 as SFDVKD. There are 15 residues in the CDR3. Trimming removed 4 bases at V and 2 bases at J, with 12 bases between. The CDR3 nucleotides read TGTGCCACCAGTGAGTTGGACTACCCCACAGATACGCAGTATTTT. This encodes CATSELDYPTDTQYF.

For the CDR3, the DNA is TGTGCCAGCAGCTTTGGGGGGCTTGGGGCCAACGTCCTGACTTTC. It is translated as CASSFGGLGANVLTF. V is TRBV5-6 and J is TRBJ2-6; D is tentatively TRBD1 or TRBD2 (6 bases each). V was cut by 2 bases and J by 3 bases, with 9 bases left in between. The CDR3 sequence is 15 residues long. The germline gives CDR1 SGHDT, CDR2 YYEEEE.

The chain has TRBV14 and TRBJ2-5, with D maybe TRBD1 (7 bases). This CDR3 region has 16 residues. CDR1 is SGHDN and CDR2 is FVKESK in the germline V gene. The V gene lost 8 bases and the J gene lost 1 base, with 20 bases spanning the gap. Here the CDR3 DNA reads TGTGCCAGCTCACCGAGGGCAGGGGGGCGCCAAGAGACCCAGTACTTC. Translated, it gives CASSPRAGGRQETQYF.

The V and J genes are TRBV7-9 and TRBJ2-7; 7 nucleotides match TRBD1. The ends lost 6 bases at V and 3 bases at J; junction bases unmatched: 11. Looked up from germline, CDR1 is SEHNR and CDR2 is FQNEAQ (reference sequence). CDR3 length equals 15 residues. The CDR3 loop reads CASSSPPTGNYEQYF. CDR3 sequence (DNA): TGTGCCAGCAGTTCCCCACCGACAGGGAACTACGAGCAGTACTTC.

The chain is built from TRBV7-3 and TRBJ1-2, with 7 bases identical to TRBD1. This CDR3 comprises 15 residues. Trimming removed 1 base from V and 2 bases from J; junction bases left unmatched: 4. Germline values: CDR1 SGHTA, CDR2 FQGTGA. The CDR3 loop is CASSLIGGTNYGYTF. The DNA of the CDR3 is TGTGCCAGCAGCTTAATAGGGGGCACGAACTATGGCTACACCTTC.

There are a few counts of this clone. CDR3 nucleotide sequence: TGTGCCAGCAGCTTGGGTTCCGCGGGGGGGCCCTCAGATACGCAGTATTTT. It codes for CASSLGSAGGPSDTQYF. The chain links TRBV5-4 to TRBJ2-3, with TRBD2 identical over 9 bases. From germline, CDR1 is SGHNT and CDR2 YYREEE (reference sequence). The CDR3 length is 17 residues. Losses at the gene ends were 0 bases for V and 4 bases for J; bases not matched to a gene: 9.

The genes are TRBV5-4 and TRBJ2-3, with 8 bases lining up with TRBD1. This CDR3 spans 15 amino acids. Germline trimming cut 2 bases from V and 2 bases from J; bases unmatched to any gene: 4. Germline CDR1 SGHNT, CDR2 YYREEE (reference sequence). As DNA, the CDR3 is TGTGCCAGCAGCTTCCAGGGGGCCCCCACAGATACGCAGTATTTT. Residues: CASSFQGAPTDTQYF.

J is TRBJ1-5 and V is TRBV7-2; 7 bases line up with TRBD1. Germline-derived CDR1 and CDR2 are SGHTA and FQGNSA. The ends lost 2 bases at V and 6 bases at J; junction bases unmatched: 7. The CDR3 is 15 amino acids. CDR3 region: CASSLKGGGGQPQHF. CDR3 nucleotides: TGTGCCAGCAGCTTAAAAGGGGGCGGGGGTCAGCCCCAGCATTTT.

The gene calls are TRBV27 and TRBJ2-5, with TRBD2 matching over 15 bases. The CDR3 is 18 amino acids. Germline trimming cut 4 bases from V and 1 base from J; bases unmatched to any gene: 7. Germline values: CDR1 MNHEY, CDR2 SMNVEV (reference sequence). The CDR3 here is CASSSGLAGGGFQETQYF. In nucleotides, the CDR3 is TGTGCCAGCAGTTCGGGACTAGCGGGGGGAGGCTTCCAAGAGACCCAGTACTTC.

The chain employs TRBV19 and TRBJ1-4; 9 nucleotides align to TRBD1. The CDR3 runs 15 residues. CDR1 is LNHDA, CDR2 SQIVND, per germline (reference sequence). V shed 5 bases, J shed 8 bases, and the junction held 9 bases outside the gene matches. The CDR3 sequence: CASSYTGGIREKLFF. CDR3 DNA: TGTGCCAGTAGTTATACAGGGGGCATCAGAGAAAAACTGTTTTTT.

The rearrangement links TRBV5-1 to TRBJ1-3; D uncertain. The CDR3 loop spans 17 amino acids. Trimming took off 1 base at V and 0 bases at J, with 14 bases between the two ends. Germline V gene data show CDR1 as SGHRS and CDR2 as YFSETQ. The CDR3 DNA reads as TGCGCCAGCAGCTTGTCCGGTATCGCGAGCTCTGGAAACACCATATATTTT. It encodes CASSLSGIASSGNTIYF. The variable domain in full, with the rest retrieved from reference TRBV5-1 and TRBJ1-3, is KAGVTQTPRYLIKTRGQQVTLSCSPISGHRSVSWYQQTPGQGLQFLFEYFSETQRNKGNFPGRFSGRQFSNSRSEMNVSTLELGDSALYLCASSLSGIASSGNTIYFGEGSWLTVV.